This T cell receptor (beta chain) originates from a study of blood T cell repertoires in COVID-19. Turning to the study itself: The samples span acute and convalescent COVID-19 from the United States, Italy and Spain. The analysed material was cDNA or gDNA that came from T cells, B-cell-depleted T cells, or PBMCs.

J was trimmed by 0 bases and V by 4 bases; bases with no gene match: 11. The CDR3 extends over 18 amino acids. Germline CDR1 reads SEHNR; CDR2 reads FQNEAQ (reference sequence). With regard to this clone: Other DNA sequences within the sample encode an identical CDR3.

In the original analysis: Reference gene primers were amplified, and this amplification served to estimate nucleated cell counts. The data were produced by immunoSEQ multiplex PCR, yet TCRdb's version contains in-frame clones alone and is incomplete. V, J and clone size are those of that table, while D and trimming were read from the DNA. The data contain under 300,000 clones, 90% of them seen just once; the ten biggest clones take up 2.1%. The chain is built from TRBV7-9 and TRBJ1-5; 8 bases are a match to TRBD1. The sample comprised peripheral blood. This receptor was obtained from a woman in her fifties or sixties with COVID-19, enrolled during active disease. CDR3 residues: CASSSGQGFDHSNQPQHF. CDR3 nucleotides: TGTGCCAGCAGCTCCGGACAGGGCTTCGACCATAGCAATCAGCCCCAGCATTTT.